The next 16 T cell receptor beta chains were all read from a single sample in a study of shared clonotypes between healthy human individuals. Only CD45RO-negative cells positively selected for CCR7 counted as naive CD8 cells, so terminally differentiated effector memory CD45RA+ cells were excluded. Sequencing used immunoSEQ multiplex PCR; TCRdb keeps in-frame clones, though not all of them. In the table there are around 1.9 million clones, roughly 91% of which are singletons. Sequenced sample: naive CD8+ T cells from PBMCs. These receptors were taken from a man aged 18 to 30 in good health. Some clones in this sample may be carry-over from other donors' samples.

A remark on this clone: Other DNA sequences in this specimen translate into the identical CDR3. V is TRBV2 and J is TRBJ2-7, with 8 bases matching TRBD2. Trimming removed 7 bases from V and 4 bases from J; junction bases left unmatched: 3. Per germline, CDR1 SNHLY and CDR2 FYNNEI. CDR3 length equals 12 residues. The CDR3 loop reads CASNSGSYEQYF. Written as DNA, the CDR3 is TGTGCCAGCAACAGCGGGAGTTACGAGCAGTACTTC.

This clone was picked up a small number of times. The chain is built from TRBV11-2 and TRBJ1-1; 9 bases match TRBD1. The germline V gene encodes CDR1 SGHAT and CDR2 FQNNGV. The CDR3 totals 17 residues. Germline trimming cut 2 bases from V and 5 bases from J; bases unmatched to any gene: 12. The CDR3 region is CASSLPLGTGKRTEAFF. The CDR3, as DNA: TGTGCCAGCAGCTTACCTCTGGGGACAGGGAAACGGACTGAAGCTTTCTTT.

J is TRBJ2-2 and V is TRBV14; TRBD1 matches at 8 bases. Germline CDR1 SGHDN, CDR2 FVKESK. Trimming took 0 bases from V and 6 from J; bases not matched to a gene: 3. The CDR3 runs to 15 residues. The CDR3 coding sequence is TGTGCCAGCAGCCAAGATCCCAGGGGGCCCGGGGAGCTGTTTTTT. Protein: CASSQDPRGPGELFF.

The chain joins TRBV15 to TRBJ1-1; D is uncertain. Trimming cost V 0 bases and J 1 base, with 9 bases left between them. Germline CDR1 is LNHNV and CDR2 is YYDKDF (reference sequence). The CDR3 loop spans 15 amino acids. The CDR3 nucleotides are TGTGCCACCAGCAGAGATGCAGTCTGGAACACTGAAGCTTTCTTT. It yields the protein CATSRDAVWNTEAFF. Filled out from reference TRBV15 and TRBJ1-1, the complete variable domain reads DAMVIQNPRYQVTQFGKPVTLSCSQTLNHNVMYWYQQKSSQAPKLLFHYYDKDFNNEADTPDNFQSRRPNTSFCFLDIRSPGLGDTAMYLCATSRDAVWNTEAFFGQGTRLTVV.

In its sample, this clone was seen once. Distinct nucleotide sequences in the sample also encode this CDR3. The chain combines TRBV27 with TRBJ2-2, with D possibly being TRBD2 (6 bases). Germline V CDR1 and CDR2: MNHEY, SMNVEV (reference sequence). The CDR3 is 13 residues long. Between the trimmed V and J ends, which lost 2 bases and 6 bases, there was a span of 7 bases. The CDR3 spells CASSLGGAGELFF. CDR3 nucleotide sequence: TGTGCCAGCAGTTTAGGAGGGGCCGGGGAGCTGTTTTTT.

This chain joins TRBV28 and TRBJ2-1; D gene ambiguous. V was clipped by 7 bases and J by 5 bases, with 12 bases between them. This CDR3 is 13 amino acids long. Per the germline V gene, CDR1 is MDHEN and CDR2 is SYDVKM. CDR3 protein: CASNDPGHNEQFF. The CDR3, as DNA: TGTGCCAGCAACGATCCCGGCCACAATGAGCAGTTCTTC.

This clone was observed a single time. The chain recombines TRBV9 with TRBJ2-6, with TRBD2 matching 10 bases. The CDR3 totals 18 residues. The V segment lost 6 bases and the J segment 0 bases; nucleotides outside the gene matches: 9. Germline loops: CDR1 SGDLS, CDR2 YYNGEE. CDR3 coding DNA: TGTGCCAGCACCTTAAGGGCTAGCGGGGGCTCTGGGGCCAACGTCCTGACTTTC. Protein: CASTLRASGGSGANVLTF.

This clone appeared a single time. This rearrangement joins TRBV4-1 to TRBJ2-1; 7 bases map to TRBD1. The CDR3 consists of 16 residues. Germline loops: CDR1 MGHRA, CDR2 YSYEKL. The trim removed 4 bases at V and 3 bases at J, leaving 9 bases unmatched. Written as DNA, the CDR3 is TGCGCCAGCAGCCCCAAAGACAGGGATAGCTACAATGAGCAGTTCTTC. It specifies CASSPKDRDSYNEQFF.

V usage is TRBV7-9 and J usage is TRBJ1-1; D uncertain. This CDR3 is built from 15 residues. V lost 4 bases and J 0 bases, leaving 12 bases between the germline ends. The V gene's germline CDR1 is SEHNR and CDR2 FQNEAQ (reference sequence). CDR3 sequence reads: CASSSFEALNTEAFF. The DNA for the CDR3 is TGTGCCAGCAGCTCCTTCGAGGCCCTGAACACTGAAGCTTTCTTT.

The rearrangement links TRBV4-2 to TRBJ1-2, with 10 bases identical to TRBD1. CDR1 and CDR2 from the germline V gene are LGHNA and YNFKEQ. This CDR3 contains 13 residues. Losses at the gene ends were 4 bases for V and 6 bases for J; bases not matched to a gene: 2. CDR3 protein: CASSRQGADGYTF. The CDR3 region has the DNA TGTGCCAGCAGCCGACAGGGGGCGGATGGCTACACCTTC.

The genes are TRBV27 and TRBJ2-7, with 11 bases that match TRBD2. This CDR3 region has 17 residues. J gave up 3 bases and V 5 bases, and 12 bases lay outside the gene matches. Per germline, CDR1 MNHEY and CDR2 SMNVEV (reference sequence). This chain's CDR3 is CASSPIPPGTSGYEQYF. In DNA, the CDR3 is TGTGCCAGCAGTCCCATACCTCCCGGGACTAGCGGCTACGAGCAGTACTTC.

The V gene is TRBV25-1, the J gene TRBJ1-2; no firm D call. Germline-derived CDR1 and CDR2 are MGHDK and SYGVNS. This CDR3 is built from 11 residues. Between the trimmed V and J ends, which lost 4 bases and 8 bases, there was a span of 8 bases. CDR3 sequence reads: CASSVGWGYTF. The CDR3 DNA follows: TGTGCCAGCAGTGTGGGATGGGGCTACACCTTC.

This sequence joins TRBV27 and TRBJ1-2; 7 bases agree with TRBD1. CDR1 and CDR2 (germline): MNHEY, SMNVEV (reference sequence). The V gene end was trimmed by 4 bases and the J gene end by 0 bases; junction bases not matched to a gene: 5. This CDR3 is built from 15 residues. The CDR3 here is CASSSRTGSNYGYTF. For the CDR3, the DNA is TGTGCCAGCAGTTCCAGGACAGGTTCTAACTATGGCTACACCTTC.

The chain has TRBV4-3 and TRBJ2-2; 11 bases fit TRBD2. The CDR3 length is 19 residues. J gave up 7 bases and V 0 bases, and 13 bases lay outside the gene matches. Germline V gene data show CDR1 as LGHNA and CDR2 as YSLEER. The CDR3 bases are TGCGCCAGCAGCCAAGAGGTAGTACTAGCGGGAGAGTCAGGCGGGGAGCTGTTTTTT. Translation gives CASSQEVVLAGESGGELFF.

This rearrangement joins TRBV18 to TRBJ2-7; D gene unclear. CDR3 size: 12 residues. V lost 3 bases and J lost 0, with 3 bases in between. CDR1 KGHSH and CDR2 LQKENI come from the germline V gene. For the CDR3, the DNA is TGTGCCAGCTCACCGAACTCCTACGAGCAGTACTTC. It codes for CASSPNSYEQYF.

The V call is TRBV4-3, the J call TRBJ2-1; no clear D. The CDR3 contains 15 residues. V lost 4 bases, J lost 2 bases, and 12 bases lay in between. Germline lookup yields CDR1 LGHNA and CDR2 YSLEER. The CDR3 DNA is TGCGCCAGCAGCCGGCGAGAGTGGCCCTACAATGAGCAGTTCTTC. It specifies CASSRREWPYNEQFF.